The entry below gives a single TCR beta chain sequence along with its context. The antigen remains unidentified. V was pared by 0 bases and J by 8 bases, with 13 bases between. This CDR3 has 13 amino acids. CDR1 and CDR2 (germline): SQVTM, ANQGSEA. The data are from a study of cytomegalovirus exposure and HLA in healthy donors. Both 60 Vbeta primers and 13 Jbeta primers went into the PCR. Sequencing was performed with immunoSEQ multiplex PCR; in TCRdb, only in-frame clones are kept and a portion is missing. The data contain about 130,000 clones, around 73% of them seen just once; the ten biggest clones take up roughly 1.2%. Study-level points and caveats: Differences between HLA loci emerged in a later analysis of TCR association rates, with DRB1 most and HLA-C fewest. The authors listed roughly 150 TCR beta chains as cytomegalovirus-associated. From TCR beta sequences, most subjects' HLA-A and HLA-B alleles were reportedly predicted accurately. When analyzed later, a missense DCLRE1C variant was found to be linked to TCR beta V- and J-gene trimming.

Sequencing was done on a sample of PBMCs. The source is a man in his fifties or sixties in good health and CMV-seronegative. The chain is built from TRBV29-1 and TRBJ1-2; D is ambiguous. The CDR3 is CSVEDRPGGGYTF. The CDR3 DNA reads TGCAGCGTTGAAGATAGGCCCGGCGGGGGCTACACCTTC. The whole variable domain, filled in from reference TRBV29-1 and TRBJ1-2, reads SAVISQKPSRDICQRGTSLTIQCQVDSQVTMMFWYRQQPGQSLTLIATANQGSEATYESGFVIDKFPISRPNLTFSTLTVSNMSPEDSSIYLCSVEDRPGGGYTFGSGTRLTVV.